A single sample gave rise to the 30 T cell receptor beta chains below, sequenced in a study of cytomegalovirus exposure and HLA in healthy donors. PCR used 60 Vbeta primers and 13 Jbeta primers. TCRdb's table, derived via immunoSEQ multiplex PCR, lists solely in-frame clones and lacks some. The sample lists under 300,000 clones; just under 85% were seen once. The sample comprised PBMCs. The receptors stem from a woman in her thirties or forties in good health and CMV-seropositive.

Here the CDR3 reads CASSFVGVKETQYF. For the CDR3, the DNA is TGTGCCAGCAGCTTCGTGGGAGTAAAAGAGACCCAGTACTTC. The rearrangement links TRBV7-2 to TRBJ2-5; maybe TRBD2 (5 bases). V lost 3 bases to trimming and J lost 3 bases, with 11 bases between them. This CDR3 is 14 amino acids long. Germline-derived CDR1 and CDR2 are SGHTA and FQGNSA.

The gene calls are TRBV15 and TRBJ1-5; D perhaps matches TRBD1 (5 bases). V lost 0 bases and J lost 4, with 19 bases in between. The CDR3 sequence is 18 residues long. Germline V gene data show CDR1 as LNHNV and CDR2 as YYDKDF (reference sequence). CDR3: CATSRDASGPQLNQPQHF. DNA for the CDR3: TGTGCCACCAGCAGAGATGCGTCAGGGCCCCAGCTAAATCAGCCCCAGCATTTT.

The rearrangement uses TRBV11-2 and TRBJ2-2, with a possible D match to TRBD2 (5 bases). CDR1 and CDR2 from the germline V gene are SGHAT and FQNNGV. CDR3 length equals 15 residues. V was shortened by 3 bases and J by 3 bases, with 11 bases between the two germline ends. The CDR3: CASSFDGIDTGELFF. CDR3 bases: TGTGCCAGCAGCTTTGACGGGATAGACACCGGGGAGCTGTTTTTT.

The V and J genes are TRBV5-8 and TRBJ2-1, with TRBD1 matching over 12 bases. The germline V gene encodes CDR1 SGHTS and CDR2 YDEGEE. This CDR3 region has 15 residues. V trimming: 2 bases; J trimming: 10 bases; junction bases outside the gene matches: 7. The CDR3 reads CASSFRDRGQGEQFF. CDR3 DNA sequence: TGTGCCAGCAGCTTCCGGGACAGGGGGCAAGGCGAGCAGTTCTTC.

In DNA form, the CDR3 reads TGTGCCAGTAGTATAATGGTCTACTCTGGGGCCAACGTCCTGACTTTC. It codes for CASSIMVYSGANVLTF. The chain uses TRBV19 and TRBJ2-6; D not resolved. Germline V gives CDR1 LNHDA, CDR2 SQIVND (reference sequence). The CDR3 is 16 residues long. V was clipped by 2 bases and J by 0 bases, with 8 bases between them.

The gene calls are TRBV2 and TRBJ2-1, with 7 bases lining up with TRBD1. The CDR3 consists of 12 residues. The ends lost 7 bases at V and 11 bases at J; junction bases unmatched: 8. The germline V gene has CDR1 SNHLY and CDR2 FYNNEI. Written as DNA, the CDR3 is TGTGCCAGCATAGGGGGCTCGGAGAAGCAGTTCTTC. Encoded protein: CASIGGSEKQFF.

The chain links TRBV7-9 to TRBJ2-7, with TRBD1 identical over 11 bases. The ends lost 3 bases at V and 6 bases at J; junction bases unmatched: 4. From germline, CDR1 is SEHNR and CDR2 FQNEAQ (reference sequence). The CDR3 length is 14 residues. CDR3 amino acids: CASSFGQGAREQYF. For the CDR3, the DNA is TGTGCCAGCAGCTTTGGACAGGGGGCGCGCGAGCAGTACTTC.

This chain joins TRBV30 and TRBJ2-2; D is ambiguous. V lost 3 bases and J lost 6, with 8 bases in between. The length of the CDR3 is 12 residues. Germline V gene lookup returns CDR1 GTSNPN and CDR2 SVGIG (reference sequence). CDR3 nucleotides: TGTGCCTGGAGGGGCTCGGCCGGGGAGCTGTTTTTT. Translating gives CAWRGSAGELFF.

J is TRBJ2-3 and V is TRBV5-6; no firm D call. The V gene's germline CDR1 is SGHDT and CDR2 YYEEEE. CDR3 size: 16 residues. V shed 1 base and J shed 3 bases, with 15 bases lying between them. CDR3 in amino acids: CASSLPRLRGTDTQYF. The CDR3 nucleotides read TGTGCCAGCAGCTTGCCTCGGTTGAGAGGTACAGATACGCAGTATTTT. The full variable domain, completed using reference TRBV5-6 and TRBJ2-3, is DAGVTQSPTHLIKTRGQQVTLRCSPKSGHDTVSWYQQALGQGPQFIFQYYEEEERQRGNFPDRFSGHQFPNYSSELNVNALLLGDSALYLCASSLPRLRGTDTQYFGPGTRLTVL.

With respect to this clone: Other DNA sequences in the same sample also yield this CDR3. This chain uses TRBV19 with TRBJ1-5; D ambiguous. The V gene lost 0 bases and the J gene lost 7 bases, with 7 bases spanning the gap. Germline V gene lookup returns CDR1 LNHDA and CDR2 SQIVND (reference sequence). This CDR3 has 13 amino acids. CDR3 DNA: TGTGCCAGTAGTATAGATCTATCCCAGCCCCAGCATTTT. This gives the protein CASSIDLSQPQHF.

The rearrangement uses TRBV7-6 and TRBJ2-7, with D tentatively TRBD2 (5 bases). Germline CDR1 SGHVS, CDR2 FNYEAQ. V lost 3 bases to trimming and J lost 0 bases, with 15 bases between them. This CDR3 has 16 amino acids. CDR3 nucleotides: TGTGCCAGCAGCTTCGGAGGTAGCAAAAACTCCTACGAGCAGTACTTC. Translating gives CASSFGGSKNSYEQYF. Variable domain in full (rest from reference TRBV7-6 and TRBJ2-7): GAGVSQSPRYKVTKRGQDVALRCDPISGHVSLYWYRQALGQGPEFLTYFNYEAQQDKSGLPNDRFSAERPEGSISTLTIQRTEQRDSAMYRCASSFGGSKNSYEQYFGPGTRLTVT.

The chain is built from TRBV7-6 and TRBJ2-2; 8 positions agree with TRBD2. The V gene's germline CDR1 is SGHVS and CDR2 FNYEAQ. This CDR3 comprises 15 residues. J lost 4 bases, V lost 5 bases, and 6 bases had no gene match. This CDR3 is CASSPPGLGTGELFF. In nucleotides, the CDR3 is TGTGCCAGCAGCCCGCCGGGACTAGGCACCGGGGAGCTGTTTTTT.

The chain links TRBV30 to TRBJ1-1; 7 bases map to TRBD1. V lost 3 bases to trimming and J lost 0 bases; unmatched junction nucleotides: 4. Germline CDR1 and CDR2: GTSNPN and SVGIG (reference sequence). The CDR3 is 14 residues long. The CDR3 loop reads CAWRTGPMNTEAFF. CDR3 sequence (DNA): TGTGCCTGGAGGACAGGGCCCATGAACACTGAAGCTTTCTTT. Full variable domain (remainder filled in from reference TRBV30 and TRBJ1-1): SQTIHQWPATLVQPVGSPLSLECTVEGTSNPNLYWYRQAAGRGLQLLFYSVGIGQISSEVPQNLSASRPQDRQFILSSKKLLLSDSGFYLCAWRTGPMNTEAFFGQGTRLTVV.

This CDR3 is CASSSQGNTIYF. The CDR3 DNA is TGTGCCAGCAGTTCACAGGGAAACACCATATATTTT. The chain recombines TRBV28 with TRBJ1-3, with D unclear. The CDR3 runs to 12 residues. The germline CDR1 and CDR2 sequences are MDHEN and SYDVKM. V was shortened by 4 bases and J by 4 bases, with 5 bases between the two germline ends.

The CDR3 region is CASSVESAGTGNTIYF. The CDR3 DNA sequence: TGTGCCAGCAGCGTAGAATCAGCAGGGACTGGAAACACCATATATTTT. The rearrangement uses TRBV9 and TRBJ1-3, with D possibly matching TRBD1 (5 bases). Germline lookup yields CDR1 SGDLS and CDR2 YYNGEE. V shed 0 bases and J shed 2 bases, with 12 bases lying between them. This CDR3 has 16 amino acids.

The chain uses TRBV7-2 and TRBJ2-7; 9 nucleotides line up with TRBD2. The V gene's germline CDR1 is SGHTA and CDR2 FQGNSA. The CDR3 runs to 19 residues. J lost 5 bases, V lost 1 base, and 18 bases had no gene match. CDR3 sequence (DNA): TGTGCCAGCAGCTTAGATCGAGGATATCGGCTAGCGGGAATCGACGAGCAGTACTTC. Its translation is CASSLDRGYRLAGIDEQYF.

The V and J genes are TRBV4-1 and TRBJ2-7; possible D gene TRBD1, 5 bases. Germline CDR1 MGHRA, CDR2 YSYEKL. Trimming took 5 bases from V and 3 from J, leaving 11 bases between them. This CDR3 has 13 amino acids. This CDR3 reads CASSSARGYEQYF. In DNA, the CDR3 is TGCGCCAGCAGCTCGGCTAGGGGCTACGAGCAGTACTTC.

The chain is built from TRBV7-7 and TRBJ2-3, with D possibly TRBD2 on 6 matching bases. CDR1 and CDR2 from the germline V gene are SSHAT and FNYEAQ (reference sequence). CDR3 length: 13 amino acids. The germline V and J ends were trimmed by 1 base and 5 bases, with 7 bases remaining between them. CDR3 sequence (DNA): TGTGCCAGCAGCTTAGGGGGGGAAGATACGCAGTATTTT. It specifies CASSLGGEDTQYF.

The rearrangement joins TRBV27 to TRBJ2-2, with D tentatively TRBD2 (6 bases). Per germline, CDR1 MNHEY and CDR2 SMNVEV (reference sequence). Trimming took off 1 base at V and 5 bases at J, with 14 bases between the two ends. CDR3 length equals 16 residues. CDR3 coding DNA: TGTGCCAGCAGTTTATTGGTCCCCGGAGGGACCGGGGAGCTGTTTTTT. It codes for CASSLLVPGGTGELFF.

CDR3 nucleotide sequence: TGTGCCAGTAGTGCCAGGACAGATGCAACTAATGAAAAACTGTTTTTT. Residues: CASSARTDATNEKLFF. The chain carries TRBV19 and TRBJ1-4, with a tentative D call TRBD1 (6 bases). This CDR3 region has 16 residues. V was pared by 5 bases and J by 0 bases, with 13 bases between. From germline, CDR1 is LNHDA and CDR2 SQIVND (reference sequence).

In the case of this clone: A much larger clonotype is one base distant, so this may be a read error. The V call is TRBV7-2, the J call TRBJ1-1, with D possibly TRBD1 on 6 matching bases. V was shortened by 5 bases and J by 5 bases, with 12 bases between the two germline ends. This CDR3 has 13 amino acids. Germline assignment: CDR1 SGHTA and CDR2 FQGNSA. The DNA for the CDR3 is TGTGCCAGCAGCGTACAGGGTAGTACTGAAGCTTTCTTT. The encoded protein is CASSVQGSTEAFF.

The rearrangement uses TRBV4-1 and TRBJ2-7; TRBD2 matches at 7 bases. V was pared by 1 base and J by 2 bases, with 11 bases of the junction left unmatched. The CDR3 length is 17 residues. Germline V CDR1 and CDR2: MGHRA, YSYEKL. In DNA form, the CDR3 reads TGCGCCAGCAGCCAAGTAAGCGGGACTCGGGGGGCCTACGAGCAGTACTTC. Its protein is CASSQVSGTRGAYEQYF.

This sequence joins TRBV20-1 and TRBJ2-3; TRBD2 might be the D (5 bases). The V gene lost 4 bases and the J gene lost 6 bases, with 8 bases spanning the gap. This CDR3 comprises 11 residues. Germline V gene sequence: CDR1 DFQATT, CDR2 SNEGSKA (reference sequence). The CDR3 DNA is TGCAGTGCTACTGGACTGGATACGCAGTATTTT. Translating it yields CSATGLDTQYF.

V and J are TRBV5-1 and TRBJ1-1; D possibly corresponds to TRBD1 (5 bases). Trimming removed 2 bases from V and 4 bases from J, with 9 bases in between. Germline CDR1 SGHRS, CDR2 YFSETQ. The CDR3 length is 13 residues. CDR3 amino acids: CASSFQGSTEAFF. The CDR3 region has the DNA TGCGCCAGCAGCTTCCAGGGATCCACTGAAGCTTTCTTT.

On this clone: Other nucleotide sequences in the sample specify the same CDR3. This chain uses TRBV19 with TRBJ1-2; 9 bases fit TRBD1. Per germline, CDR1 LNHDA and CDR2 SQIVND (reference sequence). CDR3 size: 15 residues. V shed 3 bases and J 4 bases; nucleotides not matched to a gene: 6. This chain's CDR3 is CASSITGGEGYGYTF. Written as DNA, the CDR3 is TGTGCCAGTAGTATTACAGGGGGCGAGGGCTATGGCTACACCTTC.

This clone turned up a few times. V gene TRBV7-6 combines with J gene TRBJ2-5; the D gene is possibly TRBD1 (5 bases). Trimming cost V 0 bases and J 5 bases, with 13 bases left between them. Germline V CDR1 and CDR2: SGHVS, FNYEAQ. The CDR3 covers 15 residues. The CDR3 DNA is TGTGCCAGCAGCTTAGCGGCACAGGCTTCGGAGACCCAGTACTTC. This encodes CASSLAAQASETQYF.

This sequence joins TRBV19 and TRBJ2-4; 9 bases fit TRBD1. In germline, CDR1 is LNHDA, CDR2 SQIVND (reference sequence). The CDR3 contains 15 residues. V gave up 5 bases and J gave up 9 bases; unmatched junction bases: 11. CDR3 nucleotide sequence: TGTGCCAGTAGTGGAACCGGGACAGGGAGTTCCATTCAGTACTTC. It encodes CASSGTGTGSSIQYF.

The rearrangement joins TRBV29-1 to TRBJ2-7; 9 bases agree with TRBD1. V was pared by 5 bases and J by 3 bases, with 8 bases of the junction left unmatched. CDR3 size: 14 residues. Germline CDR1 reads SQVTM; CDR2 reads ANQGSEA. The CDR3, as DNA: TGCAGCGTTCGTCTAGGACAGGGGTTCTACGAGCAGTACTTC. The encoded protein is CSVRLGQGFYEQYF.

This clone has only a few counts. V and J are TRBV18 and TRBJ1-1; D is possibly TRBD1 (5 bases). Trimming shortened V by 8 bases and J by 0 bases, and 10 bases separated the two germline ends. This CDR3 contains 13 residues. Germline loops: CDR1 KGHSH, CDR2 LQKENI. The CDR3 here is CASRGTLNTEAFF. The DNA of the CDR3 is TGTGCCAGCCGCGGGACCCTGAACACTGAAGCTTTCTTT. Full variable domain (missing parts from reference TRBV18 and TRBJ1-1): NAGVMQNPRHLVRRRGQEARLRCSPMKGHSHVYWYRQLPEEGLKFMVYLQKENIIDESGMPKERFSAEFPKEGPSILRIQQVVRGDSAAYFCASRGTLNTEAFFGQGTRLTVV.

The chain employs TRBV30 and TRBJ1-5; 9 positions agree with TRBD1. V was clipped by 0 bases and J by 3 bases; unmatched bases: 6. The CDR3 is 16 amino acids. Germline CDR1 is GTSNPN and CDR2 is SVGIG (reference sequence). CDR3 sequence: CAWSVPGQGFNQPQHF. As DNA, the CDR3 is TGTGCCTGGAGTGTACCTGGACAGGGGTTCAATCAGCCCCAGCATTTT.